The T cell receptor (beta chain) described here comes from a study of T cell responses to AZD1222 COVID-19 vaccine. Study-wide findings and caveats: Regions 160-218 and 743-854 held dominance among vaccine-associated CD4 TCRs, which spanned spike. Most donors were white British and more were female, and clonal diversity was possibly underestimated. All repertoire sampling was performed exclusively after the peak T cell response.

Germline V gene data show CDR1 as SGHRS and CDR2 as YFSETQ. There are 14 residues in the CDR3. Trimming shortened V by 2 bases and J by 0 bases, and 5 bases separated the two germline ends. A remark on this clone: What it binds is not known.

Assay used: immunoSEQ multiplex PCR; TCRdb lists only in-frame clones, some missing. The data show 110,000 to 150,000 clones, approximately 91% seen once. This chain uses TRBV5-1 with TRBJ2-2; no clear D gene. The TCR was taken from an adult who received the AZD1222 COVID-19 vaccine. Material: peripheral blood, obtained 28 days after the second AZD1222 dose. CDR3 sequence: CASSLQSNTGELFF. CDR3 sequence (DNA): TGCGCCAGCAGCTTACAGTCGAACACCGGGGAGCTGTTTTTT.